This TCR beta chain stems from a study of T-cell reconstitution after alpha-beta-depleted transplantation in children. Germline trimming cut 2 bases from V and 4 bases from J; bases unmatched to any gene: 10. The CDR3 spans 18 residues. CDR1 is SGHRS and CDR2 is YFSETQ in the germline V gene. This clonotype has just a few counts. For TCRbeta, the library was prepared with unique molecular identifiers. One entry per CDR3 protein, called by TCRdb with MiXCR from the PCR reads. Altogether roughly 100,000 distinct CDR3 sequences are present, approximately 8% being singletons, with the ten largest covering over 15%.

The source was PBMCs, collected before TCRalphabeta/CD19-depleted stem cell transplant. This clonotype originated in a boy aged 2 to 10 with acute lymphoblastic leukemia, due to receive a stem cell transplant. The V call is TRBV5-1, the J call TRBJ2-6, with 9 bases matching TRBD1. CDR3: CASSFRGQGSAGANVLTF. The CDR3 DNA follows: TGCGCCAGCAGCTTCCGGGGACAGGGATCGGCAGGGGCCAACGTCCTGACTTTC.